The T cell receptor (beta chain) under discussion was sequenced for a study of T cell responses to AZD1222 COVID-19 vaccine. Trimming took 5 bases from V and 9 from J, leaving 11 bases between them. The germline CDR1 and CDR2 sequences are LNHNV and YYDKDF (reference sequence). The CDR3 sequence is 12 residues long. The table came from immunoSEQ multiplex PCR; TCRdb's copy has only in-frame clones and leaves some out. The data hold roughly 140,000 clones, with approximately 88% observed a single time. Study-wide results and limits: White British donors predominated, females outnumbered males, and clonal diversity was possibly underestimated. Sampling captured repertoires only after the peak T cell response. Regions 160-218 and 743-854 held dominance among vaccine-associated CD4 TCRs, which spanned spike.

To note about this clone: The antigen is undetermined.

Here the sequenced sample was peripheral blood, taken on day 0 of AZD1222 vaccination. The receptor was derived from an adult in good health. The rearrangement links TRBV15 to TRBJ1-5; D not certain. CDR3 amino acids: CATSAHWGPQHF. CDR3 coding DNA: TGTGCCACCAGCGCGCATTGGGGGCCCCAGCATTTT.